This T cell receptor beta chain was captured in a study of CXCR3-negative and CXCR3-positive naive CD8 T cells. Germline CDR1 is LNHNV and CDR2 is YYDKDF (reference sequence). CDR3 size: 15 residues. Each CD8+ T cell subset was flow-sorted in triplicate. Every sort contained some 300,000 cells. Findings and caveats of the study: TCR interaction strength was inferred from TRB CDR3 physicochemistry, as CD5 matched across naive subsets. TRBV-TRBJ usage matched between naive CXCR3-negative and CXCR3-positive cells but not between memory cells. More hydrophobic TRB CDR3s occurred in CXCR3-positive than in CXCR3-negative naive cells. Sequencing showed both naive subsets with comparably high diversity, and memory CD8+ cells much lower.

This clonotype is identified as medium-sized (0.01 to 0.1%) from frequency. Its antigen is still unknown. UMI labels and 5' RACE were used to prepare the TRB cDNA libraries. Reanalyzing the 5' RACE reads, TCRdb keeps one entry per CDR3 protein, without DNA. The repertoire table contains a few thousand distinct CDR3 sequences. This TCR was sampled from a human donor in good health. Some clones in this sample may be carry-over from other donors' samples. Sequencing was carried out using naive CXCR3+ CD8+ T cells from blood. Subset defined: CD45RO-CCR7+CD27+CD95- naive CD8+ T cells expressing CXCR3 (TNR3+). The chain recombines TRBV15 with TRBJ2-7; TCRdb returns TRBD1, unconfirmable since there is no DNA. The CDR3 loop is CATSPDRGLSYEQYF.